This TCR beta chain was sequenced during a study of T cells and Merkel cell carcinoma outcomes. This CDR3 has 16 residues. Trimming removed 2 bases from V and 9 bases from J, with 17 bases in between. Germline assignment: CDR1 MNHNY and CDR2 SVGAGI (reference sequence). Sequencing used immunoSEQ multiplex PCR; TCRdb keeps in-frame clones, though not all of them. The repertoire includes thousands of clones, around 84% of them detected once, and around 2.5% sits in the top ten. The sequencing input was tumor tissue from Merkel cell carcinoma. V usage is TRBV6-6 and J usage is TRBJ1-6; D gene ambiguous. The receptor was isolated from a human donor with Merkel cell carcinoma. The CDR3 loop reads CASSYTFTVLGSPLHF. DNA of the CDR3: TGTGCCAGCAGTTACACTTTTACCGTGCTTGGTTCACCCCTCCACTTT.